The 23 T cell receptor beta chains in this list originate from one sample, sequenced in a study of vaccination effects on CD4 cells after COVID-19. Here immunoSEQ multiplex PCR was the method, and the copy in TCRdb shows in-frame clones only, minus some. Of tens of thousands of clones in the sample, roughly 78% were seen once. After expansion with viral peptide pools in the ViraFEST assay, antigen-specific CD4+ T cells were sequenced. The culture ran for about 11 days, and then CD4+ T cells were isolated. Two-dose BNT162b2 or mRNA-1273 vaccination was given to participants. For these TCRs, the target antigens are not known. Source: CD4+ T cells from PBMCs cultured with HCoV-OC43 spike peptides, taken after COVID-19 vaccination. Specified subset: HCoV-OC43 spike overlapping peptide pool stimulation. The receptor source for this set is a human donor who received a COVID-19 vaccine.

The J gene is TRBJ2-7, the V gene TRBV2, with D maybe TRBD1 (5 bases). V was shortened by 4 bases and J by 2 bases, with 9 bases between the two germline ends. CDR1 is SNHLY, CDR2 FYNNEI, per germline. This CDR3 contains 13 residues. For the CDR3, the DNA is TGTGCCAGCAGTGGTAGGGGCCCCTACGAGCAGTACGTC. Amino acid sequence: CASSGRGPYEQYV.

V gene TRBV24-1 combines with J gene TRBJ2-1, with 14 bases identical to TRBD2. Germline trimming cut 4 bases from V and 3 bases from J; bases unmatched to any gene: 4. The CDR3 extends over 17 amino acids. Germline lookup yields CDR1 KGHDR and CDR2 SFDVKD. CDR3 protein: CATSDRTSGGLYNEQFF. The CDR3 DNA reads TGTGCCACCAGTGACAGGACTAGCGGGGGGCTCTACAATGAGCAGTTCTTC.

The chain recombines TRBV3-1 (or the pseudogene TRBV3-2) with TRBJ1-4; no reliable D call. Trimming removed 7 bases at V and 8 bases at J, with 14 bases between. In germline, CDR1 is LGHDT, CDR2 YNNKEL (reference sequence). The CDR3 is 13 residues long. CDR3 in DNA: TGTGCCAGCACCCGGGTAGGAGGCGAAAAACTGTTTTTT. Encoded protein: CASTRVGGEKLFF.

J is TRBJ2-3 and V is TRBV24-1; D is perhaps TRBD1 or TRBD2 (6 bases each). Germline values: CDR1 KGHDR, CDR2 SFDVKD. This CDR3 contains 14 residues. Trimming took off 2 bases at V and 5 bases at J, with 10 bases between the two ends. The CDR3 region is CATSDWGAGDTQYF. In nucleotides, the CDR3 is TGTGCCACCAGTGATTGGGGGGCGGGAGATACGCAGTATTTT.

The J gene is TRBJ2-5, the V gene TRBV2; TRBD2 agrees at 9 bases. The germline gives CDR1 SNHLY, CDR2 FYNNEI. The V segment lost 4 bases and the J segment 5 bases; nucleotides outside the gene matches: 8. The CDR3 extends over 15 amino acids. The CDR3: CASSGSGGLVETQYF. The CDR3 nucleotides are TGTGCCAGCAGTGGTAGCGGGGGCCTGGTCGAGACCCAGTACTTC.

The chain is built from TRBV6-5 and TRBJ1-1; a possible D gene is TRBD1 (6 bases). Looked up from germline, CDR1 is MNHEY and CDR2 is SVGAGI. V lost 5 bases and J 1 base, leaving 11 bases between the germline ends. The CDR3 has 14 amino acids. The CDR3 DNA is TGTGCCAGCAGTCGTGACAGGTCGAACACTGAAGCTTTCTTT. This encodes CASSRDRSNTEAFF.

The CDR3 bases are TGTGCCAGCAGAAAAACAGGGGGCGGGGAGCAGTACGTC. This encodes CASRKTGGGEQYV. The genes are TRBV5-8 and TRBJ2-7, with 9 positions matching TRBD1. The V and J ends lost 5 bases and 7 bases, in that order; junction bases with no gene match: 7. Looked up from germline, CDR1 is SGHTS and CDR2 is YDEGEE. The CDR3 spans 13 residues.

V usage is TRBV5-5 and J usage is TRBJ1-1, with a tentative D call TRBD1 (6 bases). V lost 5 bases and J 1 base, leaving 9 bases between the germline ends. Germline CDR1 reads SGHKS; CDR2 reads YYEKEE (reference sequence). The CDR3 sequence is 13 residues long. The CDR3 sequence is CASRQGQNTEAFF. CDR3 DNA sequence: TGTGCCAGCAGGCAGGGACAGAACACTGAAGCTTTCTTT.

This rearrangement joins TRBV23-1 to TRBJ2-7, with a weak D call TRBD1 (6 bases). TRBV23-1 is an ORF, with its function uncertain. Trimming cost V 0 bases and J 0 bases, with 12 bases left between them. The CDR3 is 16 amino acids. This CDR3 reads CASSQSGTKSSYEQYV. In DNA form, the CDR3 reads TGCGCCAGCAGTCAATCCGGGACAAAAAGCTCCTACGAGCAGTACGTC.

This chain joins TRBV7-2 and TRBJ2-2, with 9 positions matching TRBD2. The CDR3 has 16 amino acids. The V and J ends lost 2 bases and 4 bases, in that order; junction bases with no gene match: 5. The V gene's germline CDR1 is SGHTA and CDR2 FQGNSA. CDR3 sequence reads: CASSLTGTSSTGELFF. CDR3 coding DNA: TGTGCCAGCAGCTTAACCGGGACTAGCAGCACCGGGGAGCTGTTTTTT.

This clone was seen only once. This rearrangement joins TRBV6-5 to TRBJ2-3; 7 bases fit TRBD1. This CDR3 has 14 residues. CDR1 is MNHEY, CDR2 SVGAGI, per germline. Trimming took 7 bases from V and 2 from J; bases not matched to a gene: 6. Here the CDR3 reads CASKRGRVTDTQYF. The CDR3 DNA follows: TGTGCCAGCAAGAGGGGGCGAGTCACAGATACGCAGTATTTT.

About this clone itself: Other DNA variants within this sample encode the same CDR3. J is TRBJ2-1 and V is TRBV5-1; D might be TRBD2 (7 bases). Germline V gene data show CDR1 as SGHRS and CDR2 as YFSETQ. This CDR3 contains 15 residues. V was clipped by 0 bases and J by 3 bases, with 10 bases between them. The CDR3 sequence is CASSLGGGSYNEQFF. CDR3 in DNA: TGCGCCAGCAGCTTGGGCGGGGGCAGCTACAATGAGCAGTTCTTC. Variable domain in full (rest from reference TRBV5-1 and TRBJ2-1): KAGVTQTPRYLIKTRGQQVTLSCSPISGHRSVSWYQQTPGQGLQFLFEYFSETQRNKGNFPGRFSGRQFSNSRSEMNVSTLELGDSALYLCASSLGGGSYNEQFFGPGTRLTVL.

The chain is built from TRBV30 and TRBJ2-1; D may correspond to TRBD1 or TRBD2 (6 bases each). This CDR3 spans 15 amino acids. The V end was cut by 0 bases, the J end by 5 bases, with 14 bases between. Germline V gene sequence: CDR1 GTSNPN, CDR2 SVGIG (reference sequence). The CDR3 sequence: CAWSVLRDINNEQFF. The CDR3, as DNA: TGTGCCTGGAGTGTGTTGCGGGACATCAACAATGAGCAGTTCTTC.

This rearrangement joins TRBV18 to TRBJ1-5; 7 bases align to TRBD1. With 5 bases clipped from V and 4 bases from J, the junction kept 5 bases outside the gene matches. The length of the CDR3 is 14 residues. CDR1 is KGHSH and CDR2 is LQKENI in the germline V gene. In DNA, the CDR3 is TGTGCCAGCTCATGGGACAGAAGTAATCAGCCCCAGCATTTT. Translating it yields CASSWDRSNQPQHF.

V usage is TRBV10-3 and J usage is TRBJ2-1, with a weak D call TRBD2 (5 bases). The germline V gene has CDR1 ENHRY and CDR2 SYGVKD. The CDR3 sequence is 13 residues long. The V end was cut by 10 bases, the J end by 2 bases, with 12 bases between. CDR3: CATAVRTYNEQFF. The DNA for the CDR3 is TGTGCCACAGCGGTGCGGACCTACAATGAGCAGTTCTTC.

The rearrangement links TRBV7-3 to TRBJ1-6; 7 bases line up with TRBD1. J was trimmed by 6 bases and V by 5 bases; bases with no gene match: 4. The CDR3 sequence is 14 residues long. The V gene's germline CDR1 is SGHTA and CDR2 FQGTGA. CDR3 DNA: TGTGCCAGCAGCCAGGGACAGATTAATTCACCCCTCCACTTT. Encoded protein: CASSQGQINSPLHF.

The chain carries TRBV7-2 and TRBJ1-1; possibly TRBD1 for D (5 bases). Germline CDR1 is SGHTA and CDR2 is FQGNSA. With 5 bases removed from V and 0 bases from J, the gap between germline ends came to 16 bases. The CDR3 contains 16 residues. The CDR3 bases are TGTGCCAGCAGCCACAGGTGGGGCTCTTTGAACACTGAAGCTTTCTTT. Translation gives CASSHRWGSLNTEAFF.

The V gene is TRBV11-2, the J gene TRBJ1-2; a weak D match, TRBD1 (5 bases). This CDR3 spans 13 amino acids. Trimming took off 5 bases at V and 7 bases at J, with 14 bases between the two ends. Per germline, CDR1 SGHAT and CDR2 FQNNGV. The CDR3 bases are TGTGCCAGCAGCCAAGTAGTTGGGGGTGGCTACACCTTC. This sequence encodes CASSQVVGGGYTF.

V is TRBV7-2 and J is TRBJ1-1; D is perhaps TRBD1 (6 bases). CDR1 is SGHTA, CDR2 FQGNSA, per germline. There are 13 residues in the CDR3. Trimming stripped 5 bases from V and 0 bases from J, with 7 bases between. Written as DNA, the CDR3 is TGTGCCAGCAGCAGGGGGGTGAACACTGAAGCTTTCTTT. It translates to CASSRGVNTEAFF. Full variable domain (remainder filled in from reference TRBV7-2 and TRBJ1-1): GAGVSQSPSNKVTEKGKDVELRCDPISGHTALYWYRQSLGQGLEFLIYFQGNSAPDKSGLPSDRFSAERTGGSVSTLTIQRTQQEDSAVYLCASSRGVNTEAFFGQGTRLTVV.

This rearrangement joins TRBV9 to TRBJ2-7; 10 nucleotides match TRBD1. Germline V gene data show CDR1 as SGDLS and CDR2 as YYNGEE. The V segment lost 7 bases and the J segment 0 bases; nucleotides outside the gene matches: 7. This CDR3 has 15 amino acids. This CDR3 reads CASRKGQGSSYEQYV. CDR3 nucleotides: TGTGCCAGCCGGAAGGGACAGGGGAGCTCCTACGAGCAGTACGTC.

The chain uses TRBV18 and TRBJ2-7; 9 nucleotides match TRBD1. Germline values: CDR1 KGHSH, CDR2 LQKENI. Germline trimming cut 6 bases from V and 1 base from J; bases unmatched to any gene: 7. This CDR3 spans 15 amino acids. As DNA, the CDR3 is TGTGCCAGCTCTCCCGGGACAGGGCCGTCCTACGAGCAGTACGTC. Its translation: CASSPGTGPSYEQYV.

This clone appeared a few times. The chain is built from TRBV2 and TRBJ1-5; D remains ambiguous. Germline CDR1 and CDR2: SNHLY and FYNNEI. V was cut by 4 bases and J by 6 bases, with 10 bases left in between. This CDR3 has 13 residues. Written as DNA, the CDR3 is TGTGCCAGCAGTGGAGTGGCAGGTCAGCCCCAGCATTTT. This gives the protein CASSGVAGQPQHF. Filled out from reference TRBV2 and TRBJ1-5, the complete variable domain reads EPEVTQTPSHQVTQMGQEVILRCVPISNHLYFYWYRQILGQKVEFLVSFYNNEISEKSEIFDDQFSVERPDGSNFTLKIRSTKLEDSAMYFCASSGVAGQPQHFGDGTRLSIL.

This chain connects TRBV3-1 (or the pseudogene TRBV3-2) to TRBJ1-5; D unclear. The V gene lost 1 base and the J gene lost 4 bases, with 5 bases spanning the gap. This CDR3 contains 13 residues. CDR1 LGHDT and CDR2 YNNKEL come from the germline V gene (reference sequence). CDR3 nucleotides: TGTGCCAGCAGCCAAGTAGGGAATCAGCCCCAGCATTTT. The encoded protein is CASSQVGNQPQHF.